The 9 T cell receptor beta chains reported below all come from one sample, sequenced in a study of beta chain features in type 1 diabetes. The whole isolated RNA underwent reverse transcription, so sequencing captured expressed TCRB transcripts. Some clones are missing from TCRdb's copy, which holds only in-frame ones; the method was immunoSEQ multiplex PCR. In the table there are 130,000 to 150,000 clones, under 60% of which are singletons. What was sequenced was Tregs from blood. These receptors originate from a man aged 18 to 29 in good health.

This clone was counted between two and nine times. The chain links TRBV4-1 to TRBJ2-7; possibly TRBD2 for D (6 bases). Germline V CDR1 and CDR2: MGHRA, YSYEKL. The CDR3 is made up of 15 amino acids. V was shortened by 4 bases and J by 4 bases, with 17 bases between the two germline ends. The DNA for the CDR3 is TGCGCCAGCAGCCCTACCCTAACGGGGAGGTACGAGCAGTACTTC. The encoded protein is CASSPTLTGRYEQYF.

This clone occurred once. This sequence joins TRBV7-3 and TRBJ2-1; D possibly corresponds to TRBD1 (6 bases). Deletions cut 0 bases from V and 2 bases from J, with 8 bases between. This CDR3 spans 15 amino acids. From germline, CDR1 is SGHTA and CDR2 FQGTGA. DNA of the CDR3: TGTGCCAGCAGCTTAACAGGGGGTCCCTACAATGAGCAGTTCTTC. As protein: CASSLTGGPYNEQFF.

This clone was observed a few times. CDR3 coding DNA: TGTGCCAGCAGAAGACAGTTTCATGAAAAACTGTTTTTT. Protein: CASRRQFHEKLFF. This sequence joins TRBV6-1 and TRBJ1-4; a weak D match, TRBD1 (5 bases). This CDR3 comprises 13 residues. V dropped 6 bases and J dropped 6 bases, with 11 bases sitting between them. The germline CDR1 and CDR2 sequences are MNHNS and SASEGT.

The rearrangement uses TRBV28 and TRBJ1-1; D is uncertain. The CDR3 runs 15 residues. Germline lookup yields CDR1 MDHEN and CDR2 SYDVKM. Trimming took off 0 bases at V and 5 bases at J, with 13 bases between the two ends. CDR3 amino acids: CASSLWGGRRTEAFF. The DNA of the CDR3 is TGTGCCAGCAGTTTATGGGGAGGGCGAAGGACTGAAGCTTTCTTT.

This clone came up a few times. The chain couples TRBV7-3 to TRBJ2-2; 10 nucleotides match TRBD2. V gave up 4 bases and J gave up 4 bases; unmatched junction bases: 3. In germline, CDR1 is SGHTA, CDR2 FQGTGA. This CDR3 region has 15 residues. CDR3 amino acids: CASSSSSGGTGELFF. The CDR3 nucleotides are TGTGCCAGCAGCTCCTCTAGCGGGGGCACCGGGGAGCTGTTTTTT.

This chain connects TRBV9 to TRBJ2-7; maybe TRBD2 (8 bases). With 5 bases removed from V and 3 bases from J, the gap between germline ends came to 27 bases. The CDR3 extends over 18 amino acids. Germline V CDR1 and CDR2: SGDLS, YYNGEE. The CDR3 sequence: CASSPGTASRGRLYEQYF. The CDR3, as DNA: TGTGCCAGCAGTCCCGGGACAGCGAGTCGCGGGAGGCTCTACGAGCAGTACTTC.

This CDR3 reads CASSPIGGVTGELFF. For the CDR3, the DNA is TGTGCCAGCAGCCCGATCGGGGGGGTCACCGGGGAGCTGTTTTTT. This chain links TRBV5-4 with TRBJ2-2, with 8 bases lining up with TRBD2. The CDR3 is 15 amino acids. V shed 4 bases, J shed 4 bases, and the junction held 6 bases outside the gene matches. Germline V gene lookup returns CDR1 SGHNT and CDR2 YYREEE (reference sequence). The full variable domain, rest sourced from reference TRBV5-4 and TRBJ2-2, is ETGVTQSPTHLIKTRGQQVTLRCSSQSGHNTVSWYQQALGQGPQFIFQYYREEENGRGNFPPRFSGLQFPNYSSELNVNALELDDSALYLCASSPIGGVTGELFFGEGSRLTVL.

The chain is built from TRBV9 and TRBJ2-1, with TRBD1 matching 10 bases. In germline, CDR1 is SGDLS, CDR2 YYNGEE. The length of the CDR3 is 20 residues. The junction had 19 bases not matched to a gene; V was cut back by 3 bases and J by 4 bases. The CDR3 is CASSGGPGGQGLPRYNEQFF. CDR3 DNA: TGTGCCAGCAGCGGTGGCCCGGGGGGACAGGGGCTCCCAAGATACAATGAGCAGTTCTTC.

This clone was seen a handful of times. V and J are TRBV9 and TRBJ2-3; 8 positions match TRBD2. Germline CDR1 is SGDLS and CDR2 is YYNGEE. This CDR3 has 15 amino acids. The V segment lost 3 bases and the J segment 1 base; nucleotides outside the gene matches: 4. CDR3 coding DNA: TGTGCCAGCAGCGGCTGGCGGGGGGGCACAGATACGCAGTATTTT. This gives the protein CASSGWRGGTDTQYF.